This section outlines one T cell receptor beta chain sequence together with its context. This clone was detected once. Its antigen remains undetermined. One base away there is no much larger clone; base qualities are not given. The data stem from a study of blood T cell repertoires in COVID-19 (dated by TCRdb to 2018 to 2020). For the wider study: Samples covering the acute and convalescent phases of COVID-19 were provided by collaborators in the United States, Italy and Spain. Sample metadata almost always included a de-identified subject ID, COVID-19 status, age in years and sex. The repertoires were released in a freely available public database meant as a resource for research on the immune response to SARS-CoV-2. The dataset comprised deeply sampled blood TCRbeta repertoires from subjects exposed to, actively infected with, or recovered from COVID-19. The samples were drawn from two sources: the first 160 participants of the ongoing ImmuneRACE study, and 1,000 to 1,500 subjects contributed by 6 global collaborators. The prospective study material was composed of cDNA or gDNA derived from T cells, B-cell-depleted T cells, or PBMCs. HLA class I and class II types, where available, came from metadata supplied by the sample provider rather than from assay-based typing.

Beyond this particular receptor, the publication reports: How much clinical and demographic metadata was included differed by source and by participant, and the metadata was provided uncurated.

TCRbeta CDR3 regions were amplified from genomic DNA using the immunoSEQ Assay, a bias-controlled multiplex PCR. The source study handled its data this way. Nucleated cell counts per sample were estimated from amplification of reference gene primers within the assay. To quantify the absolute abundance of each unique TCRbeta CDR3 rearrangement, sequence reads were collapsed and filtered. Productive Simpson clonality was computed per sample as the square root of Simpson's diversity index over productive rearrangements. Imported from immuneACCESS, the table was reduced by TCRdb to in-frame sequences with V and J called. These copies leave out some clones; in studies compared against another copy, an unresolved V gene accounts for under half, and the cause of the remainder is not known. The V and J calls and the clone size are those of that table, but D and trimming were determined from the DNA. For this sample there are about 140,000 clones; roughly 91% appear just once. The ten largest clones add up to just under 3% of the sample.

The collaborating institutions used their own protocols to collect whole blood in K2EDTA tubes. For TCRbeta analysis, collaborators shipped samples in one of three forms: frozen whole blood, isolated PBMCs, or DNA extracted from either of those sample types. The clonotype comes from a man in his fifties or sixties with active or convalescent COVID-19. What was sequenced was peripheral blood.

The bases are TGTGCCAGCTCACCTAATTCGGGGGGGCCAGCAGATACGCAGTATTTT. This is translated as CASSPNSGGPADTQYF. The chain is encoded by TRBV18 joined to TRBJ2-3, with 8 bases in between that match TRBD2. The CDR3 goes from the cysteine to the phenylalanine over 16 residues. Only the CDR3 region is kept as DNA, spanning 48 bases read in frame from base 1. V loses 3 bases at its end and J loses 4 bases; junction bases beyond the gene matches: 9. Taken from the germline V gene, the CDR1 and CDR2 loops are KGHSH and LQKENI.